The text below deals with one T cell receptor beta chain. As yet, its antigen is unknown. The assay was immunoSEQ multiplex PCR, and TCRdb's table has in-frame clones only and misses some. This table holds roughly 200,000 clones, about 92% found once. Germline assignment: CDR1 MGHRA and CDR2 YSYEKL. V trimming: 0 bases; J trimming: 0 bases; junction bases outside the gene matches: 10. The length of the CDR3 is 19 residues. This entry belongs to a study of T cell responses to AZD1222 COVID-19 vaccine. Regarding the study as a whole: Of the AZD1222 recipients, only 5 or 6 were seropositive at baseline. The sample set comprised mostly white British donors with more females, and clonal diversity was possibly underestimated. Regions 160-218 and 743-854 held dominance among vaccine-associated CD4 TCRs, which spanned spike. Repertoire sampling happened only post peak T cell response.

The clonotype comes from an adult who received the MenACWY meningococcal vaccine as a control. The gene calls are TRBV4-1 and TRBJ2-2; 7 bases line up with TRBD2. Source: peripheral blood, taken 28 days after the second dose of the MenACWY control vaccine. The CDR3 DNA follows: TGCGCCAGCAGCCAAGATAAGGGCGAACTAGCGCCGAACACCGGGGAGCTGTTTTTT. As protein: CASSQDKGELAPNTGELFF.